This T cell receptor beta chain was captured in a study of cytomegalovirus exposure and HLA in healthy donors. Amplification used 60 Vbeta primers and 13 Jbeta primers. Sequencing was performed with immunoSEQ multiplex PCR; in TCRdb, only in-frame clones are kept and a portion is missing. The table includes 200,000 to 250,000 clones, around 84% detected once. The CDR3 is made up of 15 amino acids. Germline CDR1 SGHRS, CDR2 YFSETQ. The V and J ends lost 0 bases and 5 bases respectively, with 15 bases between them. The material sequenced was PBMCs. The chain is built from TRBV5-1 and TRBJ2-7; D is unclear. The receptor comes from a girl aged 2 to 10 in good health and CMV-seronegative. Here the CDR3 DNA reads TGCGCCAGCAGCTTGGGATCCCCCTCAGGTAACGAGCAGTACTTC. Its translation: CASSLGSPSGNEQYF.